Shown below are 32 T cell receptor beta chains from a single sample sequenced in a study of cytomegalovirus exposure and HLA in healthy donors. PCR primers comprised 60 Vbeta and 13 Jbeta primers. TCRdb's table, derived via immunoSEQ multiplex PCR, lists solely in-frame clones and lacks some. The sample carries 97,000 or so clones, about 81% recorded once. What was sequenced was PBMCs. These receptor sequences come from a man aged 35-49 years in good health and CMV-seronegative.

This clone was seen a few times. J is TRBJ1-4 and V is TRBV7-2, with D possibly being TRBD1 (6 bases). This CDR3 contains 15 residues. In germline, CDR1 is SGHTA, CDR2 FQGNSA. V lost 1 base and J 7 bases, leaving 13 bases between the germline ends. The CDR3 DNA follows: TGTGCCAGCAGCTTAGACTCTAACAGGGCTGAAAAACTGTTTTTT. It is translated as CASSLDSNRAEKLFF. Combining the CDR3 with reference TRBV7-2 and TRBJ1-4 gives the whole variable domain GAGVSQSPSNKVTEKGKDVELRCDPISGHTALYWYRQSLGQGLEFLIYFQGNSAPDKSGLPSDRFSAERTGGSVSTLTIQRTQQEDSAVYLCASSLDSNRAEKLFFGSGTQLSVL.

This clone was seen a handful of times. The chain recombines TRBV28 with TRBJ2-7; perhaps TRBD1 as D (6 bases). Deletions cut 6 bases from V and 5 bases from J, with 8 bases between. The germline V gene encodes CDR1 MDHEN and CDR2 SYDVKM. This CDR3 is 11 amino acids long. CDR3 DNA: TGTGCCAGCAGCTCAGGGGACGAGCAGTACTTC. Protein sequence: CASSSGDEQYF.

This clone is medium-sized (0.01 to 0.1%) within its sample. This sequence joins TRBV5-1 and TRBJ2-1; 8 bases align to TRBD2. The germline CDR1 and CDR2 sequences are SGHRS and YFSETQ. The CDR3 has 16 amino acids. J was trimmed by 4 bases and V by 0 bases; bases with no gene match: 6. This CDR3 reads CASSLVSGGIYNEQFF. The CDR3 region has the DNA TGCGCCAGCAGCTTGGTCTCGGGGGGGATATACAATGAGCAGTTCTTC.

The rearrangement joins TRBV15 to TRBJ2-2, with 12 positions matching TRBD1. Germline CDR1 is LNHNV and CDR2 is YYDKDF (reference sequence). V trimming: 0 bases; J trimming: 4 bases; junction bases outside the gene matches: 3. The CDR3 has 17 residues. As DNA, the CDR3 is TGTGCCACCAGCAGAGAATGGGACAGGGGGCGCACCGGGGAGCTGTTTTTT. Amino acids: CATSREWDRGRTGELFF.

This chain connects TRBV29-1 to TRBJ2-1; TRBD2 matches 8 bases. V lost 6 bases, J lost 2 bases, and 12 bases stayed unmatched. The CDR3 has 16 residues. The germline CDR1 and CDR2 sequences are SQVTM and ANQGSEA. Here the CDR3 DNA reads TGCAGCGTCGGGGGGGGGCGGGGGCAAACCTACAATGAGCAGTTCTTC. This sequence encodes CSVGGGRGQTYNEQFF.

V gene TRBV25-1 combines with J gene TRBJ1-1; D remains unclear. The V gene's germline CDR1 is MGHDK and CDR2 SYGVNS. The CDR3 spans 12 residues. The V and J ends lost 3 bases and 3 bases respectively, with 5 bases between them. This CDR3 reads CASSDAYTEAFF. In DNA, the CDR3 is TGTGCCAGCAGTGATGCGTACACTGAAGCTTTCTTT. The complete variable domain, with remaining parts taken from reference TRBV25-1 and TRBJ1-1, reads EADIYQTPRYLVIGTGKKITLECSQTMGHDKMYWYQQDPGMELHLIHYSYGVNSTEKGDLSSESTVSRIRTEHFPLTLESARPSHTSQYLCASSDAYTEAFFGQGTRLTVV.

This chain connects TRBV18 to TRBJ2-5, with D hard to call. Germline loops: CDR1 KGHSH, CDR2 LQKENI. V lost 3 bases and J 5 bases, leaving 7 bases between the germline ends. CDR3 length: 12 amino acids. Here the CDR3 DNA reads TGTGCCAGCTCACCTAATAGCGAGACCCAGTACTTC. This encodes CASSPNSETQYF.

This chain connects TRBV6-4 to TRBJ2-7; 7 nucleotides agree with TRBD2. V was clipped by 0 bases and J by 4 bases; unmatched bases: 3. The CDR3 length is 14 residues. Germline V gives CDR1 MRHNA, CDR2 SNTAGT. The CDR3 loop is CASSDSRGVYEQYF. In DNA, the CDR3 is TGTGCCAGCAGTGACTCCCGGGGGGTTTACGAGCAGTACTTC.

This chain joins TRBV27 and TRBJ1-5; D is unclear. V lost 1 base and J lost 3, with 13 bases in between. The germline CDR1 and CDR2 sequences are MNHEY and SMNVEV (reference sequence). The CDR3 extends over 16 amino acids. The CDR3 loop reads CASSLLGRPLNQPQHF. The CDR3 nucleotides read TGTGCCAGCAGTTTATTGGGCAGACCGCTCAATCAGCCCCAGCATTTT.

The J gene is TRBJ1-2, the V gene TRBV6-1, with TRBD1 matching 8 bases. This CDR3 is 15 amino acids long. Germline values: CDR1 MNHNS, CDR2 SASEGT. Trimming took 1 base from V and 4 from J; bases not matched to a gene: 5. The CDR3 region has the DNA TGTGCCAGCAGTGAAGTTCTCGGGACAGGCTATGGCTACACCTTC. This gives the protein CASSEVLGTGYGYTF.

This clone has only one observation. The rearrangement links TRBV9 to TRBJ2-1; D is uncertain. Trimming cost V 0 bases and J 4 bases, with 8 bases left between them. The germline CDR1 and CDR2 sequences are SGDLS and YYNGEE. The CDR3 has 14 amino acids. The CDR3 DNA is TGTGCCAGCAGCGTAGGTGGCCGTTACAATGAGCAGTTCTTC. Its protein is CASSVGGRYNEQFF.

The DNA of the CDR3 is TGTGCCTGGAAAGACTTGAACACCGGGGAGCTGTTTTTT. Translation gives CAWKDLNTGELFF. The gene calls are TRBV30 and TRBJ2-2, with D hard to call. V dropped 4 bases and J dropped 1 base, with 7 bases sitting between them. CDR1 and CDR2 (germline): GTSNPN, SVGIG (reference sequence). The CDR3 loop spans 13 amino acids.

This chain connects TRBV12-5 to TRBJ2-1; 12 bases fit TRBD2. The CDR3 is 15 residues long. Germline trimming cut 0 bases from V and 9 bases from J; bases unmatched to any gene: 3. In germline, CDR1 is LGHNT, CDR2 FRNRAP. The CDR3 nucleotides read TGTGCTAGTGGTTTGGTACTAGCGGGGGGTACTGAGCAGTTCTTC. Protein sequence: CASGLVLAGGTEQFF.

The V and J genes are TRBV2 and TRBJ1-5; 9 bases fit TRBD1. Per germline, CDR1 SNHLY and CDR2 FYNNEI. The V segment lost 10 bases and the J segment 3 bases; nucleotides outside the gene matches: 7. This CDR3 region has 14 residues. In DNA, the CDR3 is TGTGCCACCCAGGACAGGGGTAACAATCAGCCCCAGCATTTT. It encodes CATQDRGNNQPQHF.

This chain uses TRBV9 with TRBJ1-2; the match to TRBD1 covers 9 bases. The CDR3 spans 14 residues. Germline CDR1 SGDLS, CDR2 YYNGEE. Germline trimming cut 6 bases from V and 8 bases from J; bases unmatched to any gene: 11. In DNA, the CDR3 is TGTGCCAGCACCATCTCTGGGACAGGGTTGGGCTACACCTTC. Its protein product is CASTISGTGLGYTF.

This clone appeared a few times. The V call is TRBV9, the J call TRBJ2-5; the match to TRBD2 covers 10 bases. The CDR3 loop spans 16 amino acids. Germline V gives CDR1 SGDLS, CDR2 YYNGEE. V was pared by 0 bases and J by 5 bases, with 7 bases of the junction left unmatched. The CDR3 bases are TGTGCCAGCAGCGTAGGAATAGCGGGGGGCACCGAGACCCAGTACTTC. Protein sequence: CASSVGIAGGTETQYF. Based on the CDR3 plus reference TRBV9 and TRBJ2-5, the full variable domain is DSGVTQTPKHLITATGQRVTLRCSPRSGDLSVYWYQQSLDQGLQFLIQYYNGEERAKGNILERFSAQQFPDLHSELNLSSLELGDSALYFCASSVGIAGGTETQYFGPGTRLLVL.

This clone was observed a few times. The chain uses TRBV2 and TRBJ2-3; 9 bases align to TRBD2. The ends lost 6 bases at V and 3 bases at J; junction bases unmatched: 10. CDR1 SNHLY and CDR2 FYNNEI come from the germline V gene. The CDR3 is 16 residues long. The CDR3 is CASSPRAAGGTDTQYF. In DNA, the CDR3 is TGTGCCAGCAGCCCGAGAGCGGCGGGAGGGACAGATACGCAGTATTTT.

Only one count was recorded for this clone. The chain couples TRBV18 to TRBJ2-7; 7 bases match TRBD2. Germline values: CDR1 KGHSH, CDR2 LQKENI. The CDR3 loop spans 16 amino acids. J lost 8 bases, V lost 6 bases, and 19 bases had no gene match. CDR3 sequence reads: CASSDPLREVASQQYF. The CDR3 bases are TGTGCCAGCTCTGACCCTCTCCGGGAGGTCGCTAGCCAGCAGTACTTC.

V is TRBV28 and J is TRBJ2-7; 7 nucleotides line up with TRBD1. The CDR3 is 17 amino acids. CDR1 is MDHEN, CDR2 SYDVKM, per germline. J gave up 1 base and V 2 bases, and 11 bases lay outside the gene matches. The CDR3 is CASSLIRFDRASYEQYF. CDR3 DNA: TGTGCCAGCAGTTTAATTCGTTTTGACAGGGCATCCTACGAGCAGTACTTC.

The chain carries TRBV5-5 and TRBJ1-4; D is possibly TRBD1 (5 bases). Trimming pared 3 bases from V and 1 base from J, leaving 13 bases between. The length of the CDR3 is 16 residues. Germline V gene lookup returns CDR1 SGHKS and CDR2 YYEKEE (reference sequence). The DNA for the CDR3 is TGTGCCAGCAGCTCCTTTTCTAGGGGAACTAATGAAAAACTGTTTTTT. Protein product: CASSSFSRGTNEKLFF.

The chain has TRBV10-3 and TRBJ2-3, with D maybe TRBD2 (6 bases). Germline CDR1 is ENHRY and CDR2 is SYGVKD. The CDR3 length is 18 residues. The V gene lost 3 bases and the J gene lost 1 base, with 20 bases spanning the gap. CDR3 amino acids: CAISEKRAACRGTDTQYF. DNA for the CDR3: TGTGCCATCAGTGAAAAGCGGGCAGCTTGTAGGGGCACAGATACGCAGTATTTT.

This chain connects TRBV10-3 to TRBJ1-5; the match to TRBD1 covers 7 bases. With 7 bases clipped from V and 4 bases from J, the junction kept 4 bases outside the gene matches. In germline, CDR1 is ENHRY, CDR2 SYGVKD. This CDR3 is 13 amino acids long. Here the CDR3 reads CAINQGENQPQHF. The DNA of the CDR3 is TGTGCCATCAACCAGGGGGAAAATCAGCCCCAGCATTTT.

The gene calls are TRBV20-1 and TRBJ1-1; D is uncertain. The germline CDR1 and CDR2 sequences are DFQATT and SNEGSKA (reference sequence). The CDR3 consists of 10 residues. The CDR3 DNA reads TGCAGGGCGGAGGGCGAGGGAGCTTTCTTT. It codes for CRAEGEGAFF.

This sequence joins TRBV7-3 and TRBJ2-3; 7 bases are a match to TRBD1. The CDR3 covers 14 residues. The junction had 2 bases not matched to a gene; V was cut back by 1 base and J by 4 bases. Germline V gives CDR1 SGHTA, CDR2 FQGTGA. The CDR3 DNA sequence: TGTGCCAGCAGCTTAATGACAGGGCCAGATACGCAGTATTTT. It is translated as CASSLMTGPDTQYF.

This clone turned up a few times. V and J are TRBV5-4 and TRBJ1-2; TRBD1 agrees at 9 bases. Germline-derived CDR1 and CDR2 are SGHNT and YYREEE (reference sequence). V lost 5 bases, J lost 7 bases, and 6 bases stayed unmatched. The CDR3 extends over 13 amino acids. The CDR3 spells CASRLQGAFGYTF. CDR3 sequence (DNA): TGTGCCAGCAGATTACAGGGGGCCTTTGGCTACACCTTC.

The CDR3 is CASSLGAGGSNEQFF. CDR3 DNA: TGCGCCAGCAGCTTGGGGGCGGGGGGAAGCAATGAGCAGTTCTTC. This chain links TRBV5-1 with TRBJ2-1, with 8 bases identical to TRBD2. This CDR3 is built from 15 residues. The trim removed 0 bases at V and 6 bases at J, leaving 5 bases unmatched. Germline V gene lookup returns CDR1 SGHRS and CDR2 YFSETQ.

The DNA for the CDR3 is TGTGCCAGTAGTCCACAATGGCAGGGGGCCGGCGTCGGCTATGGCTACACCTTC. As protein: CASSPQWQGAGVGYGYTF. The chain couples TRBV19 to TRBJ1-2; 8 bases agree with TRBD1. CDR3 length: 18 residues. Germline V gene lookup returns CDR1 LNHDA and CDR2 SQIVND (reference sequence). V lost 5 bases and J lost 4; bases outside the gene matches: 18.

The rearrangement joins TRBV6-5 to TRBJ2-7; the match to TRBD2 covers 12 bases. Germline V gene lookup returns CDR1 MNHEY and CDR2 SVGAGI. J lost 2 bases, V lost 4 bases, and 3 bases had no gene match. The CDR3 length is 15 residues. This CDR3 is CASSLGLAGAYEQYF. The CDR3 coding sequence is TGTGCCAGCAGTTTGGGACTAGCGGGCGCCTACGAGCAGTACTTC.

CDR3 sequence reads: CASSQAGVYEQYF. For the CDR3, the DNA is TGCGCCAGCAGCCAAGCAGGGGTCTACGAGCAGTACTTC. The chain recombines TRBV4-1 with TRBJ2-7, with D possibly TRBD1 on 6 matching bases. V shed 1 base and J shed 3 bases, with 7 bases lying between them. The CDR3 loop spans 13 amino acids. Germline-derived CDR1 and CDR2 are MGHRA and YSYEKL.

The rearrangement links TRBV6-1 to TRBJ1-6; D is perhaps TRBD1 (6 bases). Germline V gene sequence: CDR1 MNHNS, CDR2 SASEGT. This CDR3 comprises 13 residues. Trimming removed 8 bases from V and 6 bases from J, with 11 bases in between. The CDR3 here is CASRTGTNSPLHF. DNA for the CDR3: TGTGCCAGCCGAACAGGGACTAATTCACCCCTCCACTTT.

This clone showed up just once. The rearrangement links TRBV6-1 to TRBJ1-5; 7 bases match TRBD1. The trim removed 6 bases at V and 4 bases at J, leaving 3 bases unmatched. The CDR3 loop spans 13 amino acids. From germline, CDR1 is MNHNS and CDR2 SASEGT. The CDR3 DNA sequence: TGTGCCAGCAGAAACAGGGGAAATCAGCCCCAGCATTTT. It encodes CASRNRGNQPQHF.

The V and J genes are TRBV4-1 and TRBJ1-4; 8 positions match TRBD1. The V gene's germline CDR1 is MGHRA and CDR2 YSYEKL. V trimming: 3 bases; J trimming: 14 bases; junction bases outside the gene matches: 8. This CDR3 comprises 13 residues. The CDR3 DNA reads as TGCGCCAGCAGCCACAGTTCGACAGGGGTCCTGTTTTTT. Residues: CASSHSSTGVLFF.